The 27 T cell receptor beta chains below were found in one sample sequenced in a study of OX40 agonist ivuxolimab in advanced cancers. Some clones are missing from TCRdb's copy, which holds only in-frame ones; the method was immunoSEQ multiplex PCR. The sample records 80,000 to 100,000 clones, around 90% being singletons. Sequenced material: CD4+ or CD8+ T cells sorted from blood, taken in a trial of the OX40 agonist ivuxolimab. These receptors came from an adult with an advanced solid tumor such as melanoma, head and neck, liver or kidney cancer.

This chain links TRBV27 with TRBJ2-6, with D uncertain. The V gene lost 7 bases and the J gene lost 2 bases, with 12 bases spanning the gap. This CDR3 is 15 amino acids long. Germline-derived CDR1 and CDR2 are MNHEY and SMNVEV (reference sequence). CDR3 loop: CASKPNGPGANVLTF. Here the CDR3 DNA reads TGTGCCAGCAAACCAAATGGCCCTGGGGCCAACGTCCTGACTTTC.

The chain links TRBV6-5 to TRBJ2-2, with 7 nucleotides matching TRBD1. Germline lookup yields CDR1 MNHEY and CDR2 SVGAGI. The V gene end was trimmed by 5 bases and the J gene end by 6 bases; junction bases not matched to a gene: 3. The CDR3 runs to 13 residues. This CDR3 is CASSRGQAGELFF. The CDR3 DNA follows: TGTGCCAGCAGTAGGGGGCAGGCCGGGGAGCTGTTTTTT.

This chain joins TRBV5-8 and TRBJ1-1; tentative D call: TRBD1 (6 bases). Per the germline V gene, CDR1 is SGHTS and CDR2 is YDEGEE. Trimming removed 4 bases from V and 1 base from J, with 11 bases in between. This CDR3 is built from 14 residues. The CDR3 reads CASSLKQGNTEAFF. The CDR3 bases are TGTGCCAGCAGCCTTAAACAGGGGAACACTGAAGCTTTCTTT.

The rearrangement uses TRBV27 and TRBJ2-6; D uncertain. This CDR3 region has 15 residues. The V gene lost 6 bases and the J gene lost 3 bases, with 12 bases spanning the gap. Germline values: CDR1 MNHEY, CDR2 SMNVEV (reference sequence). As DNA, the CDR3 is TGTGCCAGCAGACCGAGGCGTGATGGGGCCAACGTCCTGACTTTC. It specifies CASRPRRDGANVLTF.

The chain combines TRBV5-1 with TRBJ1-1, with no clear D. CDR1 is SGHRS, CDR2 YFSETQ, per germline. The CDR3 is 13 amino acids. Trimming cost V 0 bases and J 7 bases, with 10 bases left between them. CDR3 region: CASSLATGNEAFF. In nucleotides, the CDR3 is TGCGCCAGCAGCTTGGCCACGGGAAATGAAGCTTTCTTT.

The V call is TRBV27, the J call TRBJ1-2, with D possibly TRBD1 on 6 matching bases. The germline CDR1 and CDR2 sequences are MNHEY and SMNVEV (reference sequence). Trimming took off 3 bases at V and 1 base at J, with 15 bases between the two ends. This CDR3 region has 16 residues. For the CDR3, the DNA is TGTGCCAGCAGTTTTTATGGACAGTCATATAACTATGGCTACACCTTC. This gives the protein CASSFYGQSYNYGYTF.

This clone was picked up one time. The chain couples TRBV5-1 to TRBJ1-1; maybe TRBD1 (6 bases). Germline CDR1 and CDR2: SGHRS and YFSETQ. The CDR3 is made up of 17 amino acids. Trimming took off 0 bases at V and 6 bases at J, with 21 bases between the two ends. CDR3 DNA sequence: TGCGCCAGCAGCTTGGGGTCGGGGGCAGGTCTTGTCGCTGAAGCTTTCTTT. Translating it yields CASSLGSGAGLVAEAFF.

This clone was picked up one time. The CDR3 bases are TGTGCCAGCAGCCCGGGACTAGCGGGAGTGGAGACCCAGTACTTC. Translation gives CASSPGLAGVETQYF. The chain joins TRBV14 to TRBJ2-5; 14 nucleotides align to TRBD2. There are 15 residues in the CDR3. Germline V gene sequence: CDR1 SGHDN, CDR2 FVKESK. The V gene end was trimmed by 4 bases and the J gene end by 5 bases; junction bases not matched to a gene: 3.

CDR3 amino acids: CASSLGSTRAYEQYF. The CDR3 DNA is TGTGCCAGCAGCTTAGGGTCCACTAGAGCCTACGAGCAGTACTTC. The chain recombines TRBV7-9 with TRBJ2-7, with D possibly TRBD2 on 5 matching bases. Between the trimmed V and J ends, which lost 1 base and 2 bases, there was a span of 12 bases. The CDR3 consists of 15 residues. Germline V gene data show CDR1 as SEHNR and CDR2 as FQNEAQ (reference sequence).

The V gene is TRBV19, the J gene TRBJ2-3; 13 nucleotides align to TRBD2. The J segment lost 4 bases and the V segment lost 4 bases, leaving 5 bases of the junction unmatched. The V gene's germline CDR1 is LNHDA and CDR2 SQIVND (reference sequence). The CDR3 length is 16 residues. CDR3 in DNA: TGTGCCAGTAGTACCGGACTAGCGGGAGCTCCAGATACGCAGTATTTT. This sequence encodes CASSTGLAGAPDTQYF.

The chain carries TRBV19 and TRBJ1-5; D unresolved. CDR3 size: 15 residues. V was cut by 4 bases and J by 4 bases, with 14 bases left in between. Looked up from germline, CDR1 is LNHDA and CDR2 is SQIVND (reference sequence). DNA of the CDR3: TGTGCCAGTAGTACGTACGGGGAGGCGAATCAGCCCCAGCATTTT. Its protein is CASSTYGEANQPQHF.

This clone was recorded a few times. The chain has TRBV7-3 and TRBJ1-2, with TRBD1 identical over 8 bases. V was pared by 5 bases and J by 7 bases, with 12 bases of the junction left unmatched. The CDR3 sequence is 15 residues long. Germline CDR1 reads SGHTA; CDR2 reads FQGTGA. For the CDR3, the DNA is TGTGCCAGCAGCCTAGGGACAGGAAACTGGGCTGGCTACACCTTC. This codes for CASSLGTGNWAGYTF.

V gene TRBV2 combines with J gene TRBJ1-2, with a weak D call TRBD1 (6 bases). The CDR3 consists of 15 residues. With 2 bases removed from V and 8 bases from J, the gap between germline ends came to 18 bases. The germline gives CDR1 SNHLY, CDR2 FYNNEI. This CDR3 is CASSELLGGQGGYTF. CDR3 sequence (DNA): TGTGCCAGCAGTGAATTATTGGGCGGCCAGGGGGGCTACACCTTC.

The V gene is TRBV6-1, the J gene TRBJ1-2, with D uncertain. V lost 1 base and J lost 2, with 8 bases in between. Per germline, CDR1 MNHNS and CDR2 SASEGT. This CDR3 is built from 14 residues. CDR3 DNA: TGTGCCAGCAGTGAAGGGCCGTTGAACTATGGCTACACCTTC. It codes for CASSEGPLNYGYTF.

The chain carries TRBV27 and TRBJ2-5, with D unclear. The J call may be in error: the DNA end matches TRBJ2-7 better. Germline values: CDR1 MNHEY, CDR2 SMNVEV (reference sequence). CDR3 length: 14 amino acids. CDR3 coding DNA: TGTGCCAGCAGTTTATGGTACGATTCCTACGAGCAGTACTTC. Translation gives CASSLWYDSYEQYF.

CDR3 protein: CSVIPDGHNQPQHF. In DNA form, the CDR3 reads TGCAGCGTGATTCCAGACGGACACAATCAGCCCCAGCATTTT. The chain uses TRBV29-1 and TRBJ1-5, with D maybe TRBD1 (5 bases). Germline CDR1 SQVTM, CDR2 ANQGSEA. The germline V and J ends were trimmed by 6 bases and 3 bases, with 15 bases remaining between them. The CDR3 length is 14 residues.

V is TRBV19 and J is TRBJ1-4; TRBD1 matches 7 bases. Looked up from germline, CDR1 is LNHDA and CDR2 is SQIVND (reference sequence). J was trimmed by 7 bases and V by 2 bases; bases with no gene match: 13. The CDR3 extends over 17 amino acids. The CDR3 is CASSINRQGRDGEKLFF. In DNA form, the CDR3 reads TGTGCCAGTAGTATAAATAGACAGGGCCGGGATGGTGAAAAACTGTTTTTT.

V is TRBV9 and J is TRBJ2-3; D may be TRBD2 (6 bases). The CDR3 loop spans 15 amino acids. The V end was cut by 0 bases, the J end by 4 bases, with 12 bases between. Germline lookup yields CDR1 SGDLS and CDR2 YYNGEE. The CDR3 spells CASSVGGGSADTQYF. CDR3 nucleotide sequence: TGTGCCAGCAGCGTAGGCGGAGGGTCCGCAGATACGCAGTATTTT.

The chain is built from TRBV5-4 and TRBJ2-7, with 7 bases fitting TRBD1. The CDR3 has 13 residues. Germline-derived CDR1 and CDR2 are SGHNT and YYREEE (reference sequence). Trimming at V came to 4 bases and at J to 6 bases, leaving 7 bases not matched to a gene. The CDR3 DNA reads TGTGCCAGCAGCCAAGACAGGGATGGCGAGCAGTACTTC. Amino acid sequence: CASSQDRDGEQYF.

The chain's CDR3 is CASSRSGSSYNEQFF. CDR3 bases: TGTGCCAGCTCAAGGAGCGGGAGCTCCTACAATGAGCAGTTCTTC. The chain carries TRBV18 and TRBJ2-1; TRBD2 matches at 8 bases. The CDR3 runs to 15 residues. The ends lost 5 bases at V and 0 bases at J; junction bases unmatched: 3. Germline V CDR1 and CDR2: KGHSH, LQKENI.

The CDR3 sequence: CASSAGLAGWGGTDTQYF. The CDR3 DNA sequence: TGTGCCAGCAGCGCCGGACTAGCGGGGTGGGGGGGCACAGATACGCAGTATTTT. This chain joins TRBV5-6 and TRBJ2-3, with TRBD2 matching 12 bases. Germline trimming cut 4 bases from V and 1 base from J; bases unmatched to any gene: 10. This CDR3 has 18 amino acids. CDR1 SGHDT and CDR2 YYEEEE come from the germline V gene.

V usage is TRBV5-1 and J usage is TRBJ1-3; no clear D gene. V dropped 1 base and J dropped 4 bases, with 9 bases sitting between them. CDR1 is SGHRS, CDR2 YFSETQ, per germline. The CDR3 is 14 amino acids. The CDR3, as DNA: TGCGCCAGCAGCTTGCCGGCCTTGGGAAACACCATATATTTT. Amino acid sequence: CASSLPALGNTIYF. The whole variable domain, remainder taken from reference TRBV5-1 and TRBJ1-3, is KAGVTQTPRYLIKTRGQQVTLSCSPISGHRSVSWYQQTPGQGLQFLFEYFSETQRNKGNFPGRFSGRQFSNSRSEMNVSTLELGDSALYLCASSLPALGNTIYFGEGSWLTVV.

The V call is TRBV28, the J call TRBJ2-2; the D is unclear. CDR3 length: 17 residues. Deletions cut 3 bases from V and 4 bases from J, with 18 bases between. Germline V gene lookup returns CDR1 MDHEN and CDR2 SYDVKM. CDR3 loop: CASSFSWLLRATGELFF. The CDR3 nucleotides are TGTGCCAGCAGTTTCAGTTGGCTGCTTAGGGCCACCGGGGAGCTGTTTTTT.

This clone was observed a handful of times. V gene TRBV27 combines with J gene TRBJ1-2; a possible D gene is TRBD1 (5 bases). V was cut by 3 bases and J by 3 bases, with 8 bases left in between. CDR3 length: 13 amino acids. CDR1 and CDR2 (germline): MNHEY, SMNVEV (reference sequence). CDR3 sequence reads: CASSFGTDYGYTF. The CDR3 DNA is TGTGCCAGCAGTTTCGGGACGGACTATGGCTACACCTTC.

The chain has TRBV6-1 and TRBJ2-7; possibly TRBD2 for D (6 bases). The V gene's germline CDR1 is MNHNS and CDR2 SASEGT. Trimming took 1 base from V and 5 from J, leaving 15 bases between them. The length of the CDR3 is 15 residues. CDR3 sequence reads: CASSEEGRESDEQYF. CDR3 sequence (DNA): TGTGCCAGCAGTGAAGAGGGCCGGGAGAGCGACGAGCAGTACTTC.

CDR3 sequence reads: CASSSLGPGGNQPQHF. The CDR3 bases are TGTGCCAGCAGCTCCTTAGGCCCAGGGGGAAATCAGCCCCAGCATTTT. The rearrangement links TRBV7-8 to TRBJ1-5, with 7 positions matching TRBD1. V was clipped by 4 bases and J by 4 bases; unmatched bases: 10. The CDR3 loop spans 16 amino acids. CDR1 SGHVS and CDR2 FQNEAQ come from the germline V gene. Looking up the rest from reference TRBV7-8 and TRBJ1-5 gives the full variable domain: GAGVSQSPRYKVAKRGQDVALRCDPISGHVSLFWYQQALGQGPEFLTYFQNEAQLDKSGLPSDRFFAERPEGSVSTLKIQRTQQEDSAVYLCASSSLGPGGNQPQHFGDGTRLSIL.

This sequence joins TRBV7-9 and TRBJ2-7; 8 nucleotides match TRBD1. With V trimmed by 2 bases and J by 3 bases, 3 bases remained unmatched. The CDR3 has 14 amino acids. CDR1 SEHNR and CDR2 FQNEAQ come from the germline V gene (reference sequence). In nucleotides, the CDR3 is TGTGCCAGCAGCTTATCGGACAGGGTCTACGAGCAGTACTTC. Encoded protein: CASSLSDRVYEQYF.